This T cell receptor (beta chain) stems from a study of T cells in women clearing cervical HPV infection. Losses at the gene ends were 1 base for V and 4 bases for J; bases not matched to a gene: 7. The CDR3 has 16 amino acids. Germline V lookup: CDR1 GTSNPN, CDR2 SVGIG (reference sequence). immunoSEQ multiplex PCR used an average of 1200 ng genomic DNA. Assay: immunoSEQ multiplex PCR; the TCRdb copy retains only in-frame clones and omits some. The sample yields over 30,000 clones, of which the top ten take up around 4%. A note on this clone: The CDR3 end falls 3 residues outside the read, so it is completed with the germline J gene.

This rearrangement joins TRBV30 to TRBJ1-2; 12 bases are shared with TRBD1. The material sequenced was blood buffy coat. This receptor was taken from a woman between 18 and 75 years old with a cervical HPV16 infection that either progressed to CIN3+ or cleared (not recorded which). CDR3: CAWSEPGQGASYGYTF. Incomplete CDR3 DNA: TGTGCCTGGAGTGAACCGGGACAGGGGGCGAGCTATGGC. Looking up the rest from reference TRBV30 and TRBJ1-2 gives the full variable domain: SQTIHQWPATLVQPVGSPLSLECTVEGTSNPNLYWYRQAAGRGLQLLFYSVGIGQISSEVPQNLSASRPQDRQFILSSKKLLLSDSGFYLCAWSEPGQGASYGYTFGSGTRLTVV.